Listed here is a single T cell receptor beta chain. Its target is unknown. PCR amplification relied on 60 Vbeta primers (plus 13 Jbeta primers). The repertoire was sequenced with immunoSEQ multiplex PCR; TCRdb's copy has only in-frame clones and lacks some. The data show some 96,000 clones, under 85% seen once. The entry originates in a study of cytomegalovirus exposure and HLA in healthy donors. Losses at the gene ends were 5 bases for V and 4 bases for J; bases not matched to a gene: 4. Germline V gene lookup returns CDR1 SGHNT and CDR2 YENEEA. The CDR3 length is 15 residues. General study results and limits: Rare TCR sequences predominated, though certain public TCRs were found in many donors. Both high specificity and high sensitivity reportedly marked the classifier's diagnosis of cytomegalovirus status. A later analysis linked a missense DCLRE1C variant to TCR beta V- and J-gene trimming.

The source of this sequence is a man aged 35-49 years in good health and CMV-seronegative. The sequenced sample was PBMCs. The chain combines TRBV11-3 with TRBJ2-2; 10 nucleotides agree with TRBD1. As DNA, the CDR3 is TGTGCCAGCAGCCAGACAGGGGGCTTCACCGGGGAGCTGTTTTTT. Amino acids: CASSQTGGFTGELFF.